Presented here are 9 T cell receptor beta chains from one specimen sequenced in a study of shared clonotypes between healthy human individuals. The naive CD8 population came from CD45RO-negative cells selected for CCR7, without terminally differentiated effector memory CD45RA+ cells. TCRdb's copy holds only in-frame clones and misses some; the assay was immunoSEQ multiplex PCR. The sample consists of about 2 million clones, approximately 94% of them appearing once. Sequenced sample: naive CD8+ T cells sorted from blood. The receptor set was obtained from a man younger than 35 in good health.

V is TRBV4-1 and J is TRBJ2-7; 10 bases match TRBD2. The CDR3 totals 17 residues. Germline V gives CDR1 MGHRA, CDR2 YSYEKL. Losses at the gene ends were 3 bases for V and 1 base for J; bases not matched to a gene: 9. The CDR3 sequence: CASSQDPLAGASYEQYF. CDR3 DNA sequence: TGCGCCAGCAGCCAGGACCCGCTAGCGGGAGCATCCTACGAGCAGTACTTC.

V gene TRBV5-6 combines with J gene TRBJ2-2; D ambiguous. Germline CDR1 SGHDT, CDR2 YYEEEE. The CDR3 loop spans 14 amino acids. Trimming shortened V by 0 bases and J by 5 bases, and 8 bases separated the two germline ends. The CDR3 is CASSLGPGTGELFF. DNA for the CDR3: TGTGCCAGCAGCTTGGGTCCGGGTACCGGGGAGCTGTTTTTT.

The V call is TRBV11-2, the J call TRBJ2-5; D is undetermined. CDR3 length equals 16 residues. V dropped 1 base and J dropped 4 bases, with 16 bases sitting between them. The germline V gene has CDR1 SGHAT and CDR2 FQNNGV. CDR3 residues: CASSLGVTTSRETQYF. The CDR3 DNA follows: TGTGCCAGCAGCTTAGGAGTGACAACCTCCCGAGAGACCCAGTACTTC.

V is TRBV27 and J is TRBJ2-1, with 11 bases aligning to TRBD2. The germline V gene encodes CDR1 MNHEY and CDR2 SMNVEV (reference sequence). V lost 5 bases, J lost 1 base, and 4 bases stayed unmatched. This CDR3 comprises 16 residues. In DNA form, the CDR3 reads TGTGCCAGCAGTCTTACTAGCGGGGGTTCCTACAATGAGCAGTTCTTC. Translation gives CASSLTSGGSYNEQFF.

The table lists this clone with a count of one. The chain couples TRBV9 to TRBJ2-7; no firm D call. This CDR3 has 14 residues. V was pared by 4 bases and J by 7 bases, with 18 bases between. CDR1 SGDLS and CDR2 YYNGEE come from the germline V gene. In DNA form, the CDR3 reads TGTGCCAGCAGCTTAGACGGTGCGAGTGGGGAGCAGTACTTC. This sequence encodes CASSLDGASGEQYF.

The CDR3 sequence is CASGLVEIGLGAAETQYF. As DNA, the CDR3 is TGTGCTAGTGGTTTGGTAGAAATTGGACTAGGGGCCGCGGAGACCCAGTACTTC. V is TRBV12-5 and J is TRBJ2-5; 7 bases align to TRBD2. Losses at the gene ends were 0 bases for V and 5 bases for J; bases not matched to a gene: 15. The CDR3 consists of 18 residues. CDR1 is LGHNT, CDR2 FRNRAP, per germline.

This clone came up once. Other DNA sequences of this sample code for an identical CDR3. The rearrangement joins TRBV5-6 to TRBJ1-1, with unresolved D. This CDR3 spans 12 amino acids. Germline assignment: CDR1 SGHDT and CDR2 YYEEEE. The V end was cut by 1 base, the J end by 5 bases, with 6 bases between. DNA for the CDR3: TGTGCCAGCAGCTTGTCGGGTACTGAAGCTTTCTTT. It is translated as CASSLSGTEAFF.

V usage is TRBV27 and J usage is TRBJ2-7; no definite D call. The CDR3 is 11 amino acids. V shed 9 bases and J shed 2 bases, with 8 bases lying between them. Germline CDR1 and CDR2: MNHEY and SMNVEV (reference sequence). The CDR3 here is CASGVTYEQYF. The CDR3, as DNA: TGTGCCAGTGGAGTCACCTACGAGCAGTACTTC.

The chain couples TRBV11-2 to TRBJ2-3, with D possibly TRBD2 on 6 matching bases. Trimming shortened V by 3 bases and J by 0 bases, and 10 bases separated the two germline ends. Germline values: CDR1 SGHAT, CDR2 FQNNGV. The CDR3 is 15 residues long. The CDR3 DNA is TGTGCCAGCAGCTTTAGCGGATCTAGCACAGATACGCAGTATTTT. This encodes CASSFSGSSTDTQYF. Full variable domain (remainder filled in from reference TRBV11-2 and TRBJ2-3): EAGVAQSPRYKIIEKRQSVAFWCNPISGHATLYWYQQILGQGPKLLIQFQNNGVVDDSQLPKDRFSAERLKGVDSTLKIQPAKLEDSAVYLCASSFSGSSTDTQYFGPGTRLTVL.